A single T cell receptor (beta chain) is shown here with its context. The entry originates in a study of blood T cell repertoires in COVID-19. The CDR3 extends over 15 amino acids. The V and J ends lost 3 bases and 6 bases respectively, with 12 bases between them. The V gene's germline CDR1 is LGHDT and CDR2 YNNKEL (reference sequence). The method was immunoSEQ multiplex PCR; TCRdb's version includes in-frame clones alone and lacks a portion of them. Found here are 150,000 to 200,000 clones, 80% to 90% of them singletons; the top ten hold roughly 2.7%. The sequenced sample consisted of peripheral blood. The chain is built from TRBV3-1 (or the pseudogene TRBV3-2) and TRBJ1-6; D is unresolved. This TCR derives from a woman of 80 years or more with COVID-19, enrolled during active disease. CDR3 sequence: CASSHYLLLNSPLHF. The CDR3 coding sequence is TGTGCCAGCAGCCACTATCTGCTCCTTAATTCACCCCTCCACTTT.